This T cell receptor (beta chain) was captured by sequencing in a study of Graves' ophthalmopathy and Graves' hyperthyroidism. Study findings and constraints: Blood contained most expanded thyroid clonotypes exceeding 0.001 frequency.

In its sample, this clonotype was seen a few times. Antigen unknown. This CDR3 has 15 residues. The germline V and J ends were trimmed by 1 base and 3 bases, with 14 bases remaining between them. Germline lookup yields CDR1 SGHRS and CDR2 YFSETQ. Exclusion criteria comprised other autoimmune diseases, uncontrolled infections, pregnancy or lactation in patients. Roughly 10 ml of fresh blood yielded the PBMCs by density gradient. As the template, RNA transcripts were used to amplify TCR beta CDR3 regions. RT-PCR in the first round used HTBI primers; a second-round multiplex PCR followed. TCRdb re-analysed the multiplex PCR reads in MiXCR, keeping a single row per CDR3 protein. Of hundreds of thousands of distinct CDR3 sequences listed, over 20% are singletons.

The TCR sequence derives from a woman between 18 and 29 years old with stable Graves' hyperthyroidism. Some clones in this sample may be carry-over from other donors' samples. The chain recombines TRBV5-1 with TRBJ2-7; perhaps TRBD1 as D (5 bases). The sequencing input was peripheral blood. CDR3: CASSLSEGAHYEQYF. CDR3 coding DNA: TGCGCCAGCAGCTTGAGCGAAGGGGCTCACTACGAGCAGTACTTC.